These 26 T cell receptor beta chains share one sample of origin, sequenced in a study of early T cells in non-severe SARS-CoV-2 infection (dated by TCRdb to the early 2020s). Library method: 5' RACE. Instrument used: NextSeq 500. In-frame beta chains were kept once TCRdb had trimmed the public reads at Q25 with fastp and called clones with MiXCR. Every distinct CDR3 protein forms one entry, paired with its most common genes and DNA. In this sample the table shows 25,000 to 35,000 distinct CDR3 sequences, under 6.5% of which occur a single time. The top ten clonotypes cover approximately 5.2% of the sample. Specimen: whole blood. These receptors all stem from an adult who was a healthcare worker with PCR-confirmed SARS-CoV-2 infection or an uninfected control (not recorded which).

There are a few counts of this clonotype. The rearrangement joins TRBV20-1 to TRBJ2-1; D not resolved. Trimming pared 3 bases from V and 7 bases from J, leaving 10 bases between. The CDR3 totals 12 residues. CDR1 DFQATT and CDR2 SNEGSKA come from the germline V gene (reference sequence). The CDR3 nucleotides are TGCAGTGCTAGTCAGTCAGTAAATGAGCAGTTCTTC. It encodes CSASQSVNEQFF.

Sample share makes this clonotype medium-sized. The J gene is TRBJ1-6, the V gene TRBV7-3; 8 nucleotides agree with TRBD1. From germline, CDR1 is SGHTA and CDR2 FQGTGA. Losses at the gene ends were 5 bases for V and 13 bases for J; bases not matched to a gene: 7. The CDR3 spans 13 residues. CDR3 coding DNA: TGTGCCAGCAGCCCTGACAGGGGATCGCCCCTCCACTTT. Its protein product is CASSPDRGSPLHF. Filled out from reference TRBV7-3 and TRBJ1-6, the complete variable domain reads GAGVSQTPSNKVTEKGKYVELRCDPISGHTALYWYRQSLGQGPEFLIYFQGTGAADDSGLPNDRFFAVRPEGSVSTLKIQRTERGDSAVYLCASSPDRGSPLHFGNGTRLTVT.

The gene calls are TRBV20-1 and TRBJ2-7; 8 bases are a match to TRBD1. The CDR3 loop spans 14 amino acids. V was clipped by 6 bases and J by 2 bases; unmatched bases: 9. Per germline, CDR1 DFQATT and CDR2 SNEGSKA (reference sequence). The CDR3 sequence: CSAEDGTGTYEQYF. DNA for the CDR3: TGCAGTGCCGAGGATGGGACAGGAACCTACGAGCAGTACTTC.

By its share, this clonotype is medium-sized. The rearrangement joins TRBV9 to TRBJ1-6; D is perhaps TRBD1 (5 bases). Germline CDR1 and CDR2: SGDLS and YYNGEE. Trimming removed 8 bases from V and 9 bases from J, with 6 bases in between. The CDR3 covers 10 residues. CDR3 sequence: CASGGSPLHF. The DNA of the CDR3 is TGTGCCAGTGGGGGTTCACCCCTCCACTTT.

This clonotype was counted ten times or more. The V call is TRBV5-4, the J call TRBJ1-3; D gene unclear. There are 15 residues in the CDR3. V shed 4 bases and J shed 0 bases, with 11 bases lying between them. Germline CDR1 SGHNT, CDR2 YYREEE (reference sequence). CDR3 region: CASSTDISSGNTIYF. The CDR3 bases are TGTGCCAGCAGCACCGACATCTCCTCTGGAAACACCATATATTTT.

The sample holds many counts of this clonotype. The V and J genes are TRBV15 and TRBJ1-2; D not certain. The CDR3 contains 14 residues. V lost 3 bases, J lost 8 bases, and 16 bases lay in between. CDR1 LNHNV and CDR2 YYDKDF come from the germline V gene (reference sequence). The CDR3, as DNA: TGTGCCACCAGCAGCCGGGAGGTGATCAGAGGCTACACCTTC. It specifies CATSSREVIRGYTF.

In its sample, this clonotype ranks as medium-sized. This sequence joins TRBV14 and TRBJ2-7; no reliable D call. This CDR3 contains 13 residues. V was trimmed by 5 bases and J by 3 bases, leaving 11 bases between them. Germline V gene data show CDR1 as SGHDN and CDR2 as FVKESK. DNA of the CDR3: TGTGCCAGCAGCGACGCCAGGAGCTACGAGCAGTACTTC. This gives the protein CASSDARSYEQYF.

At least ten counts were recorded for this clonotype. The CDR3 sequence is CASSPQSDRSNEQFF. In nucleotides, the CDR3 is TGTGCCAGCAGCCCTCAGTCGGACAGGAGCAATGAGCAGTTCTTC. This sequence joins TRBV4-2 and TRBJ2-1, with TRBD1 identical over 7 bases. V lost 4 bases, J lost 6 bases, and 9 bases stayed unmatched. The CDR3 length is 15 residues. In germline, CDR1 is LGHNA, CDR2 YNFKEQ.

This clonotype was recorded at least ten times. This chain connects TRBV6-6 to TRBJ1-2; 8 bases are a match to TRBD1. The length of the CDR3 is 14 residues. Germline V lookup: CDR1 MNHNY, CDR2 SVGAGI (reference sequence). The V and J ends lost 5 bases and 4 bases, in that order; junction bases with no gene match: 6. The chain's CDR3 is CASSRDRGFYGYTF. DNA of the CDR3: TGTGCCAGCAGTCGCGACAGGGGTTTCTATGGCTACACCTTC.

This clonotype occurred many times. This CDR3 reads CASSRQLGWTEAFF. In nucleotides, the CDR3 is TGTGCCAGCAGCCGACAGCTGGGGTGGACTGAAGCTTTCTTT. The chain uses TRBV7-9 and TRBJ1-1, with a tentative D call TRBD1 (5 bases). The CDR3 sequence is 14 residues long. CDR1 is SEHNR, CDR2 FQNEAQ, per germline (reference sequence). Trimming left V 5 bases short and J 5 bases short, with 15 bases between.

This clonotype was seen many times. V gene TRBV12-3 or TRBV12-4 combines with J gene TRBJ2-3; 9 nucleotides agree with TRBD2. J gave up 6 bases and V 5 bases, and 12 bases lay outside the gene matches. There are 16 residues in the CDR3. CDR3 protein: CASSAIGGGGWDTQYF. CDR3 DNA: TGTGCCAGCAGTGCGATTGGCGGGGGGGGTTGGGATACGCAGTATTTT.

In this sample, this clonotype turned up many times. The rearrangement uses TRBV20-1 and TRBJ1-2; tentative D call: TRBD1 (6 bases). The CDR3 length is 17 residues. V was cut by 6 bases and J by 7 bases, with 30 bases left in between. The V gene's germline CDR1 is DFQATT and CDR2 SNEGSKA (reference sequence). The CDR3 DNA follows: TGCAGTGCGCCCCGGGACAAGCTCCAAACGTACCCAGGTGGCTACACCTTC. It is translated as CSAPRDKLQTYPGGYTF.

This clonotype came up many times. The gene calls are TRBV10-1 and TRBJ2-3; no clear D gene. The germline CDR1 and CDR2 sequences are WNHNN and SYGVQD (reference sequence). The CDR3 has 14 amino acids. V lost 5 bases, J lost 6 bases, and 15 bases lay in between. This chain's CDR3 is CASSRKGKRDTQYF. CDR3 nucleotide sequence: TGCGCCAGCAGTAGAAAAGGGAAGAGGGATACGCAGTATTTT.

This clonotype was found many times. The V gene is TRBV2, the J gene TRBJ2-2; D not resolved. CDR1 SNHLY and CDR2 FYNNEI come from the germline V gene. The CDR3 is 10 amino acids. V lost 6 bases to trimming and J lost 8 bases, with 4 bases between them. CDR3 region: CASRLGELFF. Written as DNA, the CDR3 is TGTGCCAGCAGATTGGGGGAGCTGTTTTTT.

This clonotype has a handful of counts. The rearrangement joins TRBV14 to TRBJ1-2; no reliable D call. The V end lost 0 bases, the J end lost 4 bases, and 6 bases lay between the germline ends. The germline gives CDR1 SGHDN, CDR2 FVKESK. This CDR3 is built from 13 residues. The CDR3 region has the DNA TGTGCCAGCAGCCAAGAACAGTTCTATGGCTACACCTTC. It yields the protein CASSQEQFYGYTF.

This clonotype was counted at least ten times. CDR3 in amino acids: CSARQGRETQYF. The CDR3 coding sequence is TGCAGCGCTAGACAGGGAAGAGAGACCCAGTACTTC. J is TRBJ2-5 and V is TRBV29-1; 7 bases are a match to TRBD1. The germline CDR1 and CDR2 sequences are SQVTM and ANQGSEA. Trimming at V came to 7 bases and at J to 4 bases, leaving 6 bases not matched to a gene. CDR3 length: 12 amino acids.

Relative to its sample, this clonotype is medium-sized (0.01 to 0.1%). The CDR3 here is CASSVEGAVNTEAFF. The CDR3 DNA reads TGTGCCAGCAGCGTAGAGGGGGCAGTCAACACTGAAGCTTTCTTT. The chain employs TRBV9 and TRBJ1-1; 7 bases fit TRBD1. The CDR3 is made up of 15 amino acids. The germline gives CDR1 SGDLS, CDR2 YYNGEE. V lost 0 bases to trimming and J lost 2 bases; unmatched junction nucleotides: 4.

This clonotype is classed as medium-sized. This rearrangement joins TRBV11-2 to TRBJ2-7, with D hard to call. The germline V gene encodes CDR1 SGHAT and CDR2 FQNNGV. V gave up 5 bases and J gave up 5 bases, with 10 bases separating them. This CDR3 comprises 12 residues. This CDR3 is CASSPLSNEQYF. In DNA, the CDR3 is TGTGCCAGCAGCCCCCTGTCCAACGAGCAGTACTTC.

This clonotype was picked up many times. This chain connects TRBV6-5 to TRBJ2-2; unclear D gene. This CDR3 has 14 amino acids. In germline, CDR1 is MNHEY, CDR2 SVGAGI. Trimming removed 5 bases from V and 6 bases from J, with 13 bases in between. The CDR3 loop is CASSIEIKPGELFF. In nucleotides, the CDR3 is TGTGCCAGCAGTATAGAGATTAAACCCGGGGAGCTGTTTTTT.

DNA for the CDR3: TGCAGCGGAAGGACAGGGGGCTTTGGAAACACCATATATTTT. It codes for CSGRTGGFGNTIYF. The chain has TRBV29-1 and TRBJ1-3; 11 bases are a match to TRBD1. Germline assignment: CDR1 SQVTM and CDR2 ANQGSEA. The CDR3 covers 14 residues. V dropped 7 bases and J dropped 3; count of bases not matched to a gene: 5. Drawing the rest from reference TRBV29-1 and TRBJ1-3, the complete variable domain is SAVISQKPSRDICQRGTSLTIQCQVDSQVTMMFWYRQQPGQSLTLIATANQGSEATYESGFVIDKFPISRPNLTFSTLTVSNMSPEDSSIYLCSGRTGGFGNTIYFGEGSWLTVV.

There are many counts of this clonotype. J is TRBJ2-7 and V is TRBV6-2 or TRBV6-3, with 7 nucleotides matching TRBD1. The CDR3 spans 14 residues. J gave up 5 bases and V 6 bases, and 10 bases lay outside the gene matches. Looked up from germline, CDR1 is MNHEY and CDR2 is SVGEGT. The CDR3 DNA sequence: TGTGCCAGCAGCCCTGGACAGGTCCCCCACGAGCAGTACTTC. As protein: CASSPGQVPHEQYF.

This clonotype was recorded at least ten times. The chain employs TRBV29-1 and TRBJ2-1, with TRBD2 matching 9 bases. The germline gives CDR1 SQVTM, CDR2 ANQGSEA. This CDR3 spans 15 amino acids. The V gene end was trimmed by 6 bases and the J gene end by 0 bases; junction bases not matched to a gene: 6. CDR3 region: CSVGSAGGSYNEQFF. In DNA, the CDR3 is TGCAGCGTGGGTTCAGCGGGAGGCTCCTACAATGAGCAGTTCTTC.

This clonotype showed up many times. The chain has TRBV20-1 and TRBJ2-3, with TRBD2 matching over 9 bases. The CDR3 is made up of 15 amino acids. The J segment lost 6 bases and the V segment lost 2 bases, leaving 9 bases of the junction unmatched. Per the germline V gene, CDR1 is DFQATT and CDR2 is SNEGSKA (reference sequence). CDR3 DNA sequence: TGCAGTGCTAGAACAATAGGGCTAGCGGGGGATACGCAGTATTTT. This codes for CSARTIGLAGDTQYF.

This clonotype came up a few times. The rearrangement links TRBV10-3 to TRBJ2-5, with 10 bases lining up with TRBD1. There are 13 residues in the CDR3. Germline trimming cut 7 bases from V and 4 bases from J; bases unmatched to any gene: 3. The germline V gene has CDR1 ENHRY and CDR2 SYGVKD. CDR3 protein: CAITRDRGETQYF. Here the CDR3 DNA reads TGTGCCATCACCCGGGACAGGGGAGAGACCCAGTACTTC.

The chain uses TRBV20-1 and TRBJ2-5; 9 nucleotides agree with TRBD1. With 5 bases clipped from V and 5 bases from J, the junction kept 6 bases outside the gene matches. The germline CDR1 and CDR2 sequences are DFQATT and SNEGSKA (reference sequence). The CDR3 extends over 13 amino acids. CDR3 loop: CSAARTGDETQYF. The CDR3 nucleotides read TGCAGTGCTGCCCGGACAGGGGATGAGACCCAGTACTTC.

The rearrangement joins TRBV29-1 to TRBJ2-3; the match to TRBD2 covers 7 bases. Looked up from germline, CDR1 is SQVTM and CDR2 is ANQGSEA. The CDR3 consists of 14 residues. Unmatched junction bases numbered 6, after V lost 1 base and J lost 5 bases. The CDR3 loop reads CSVEAGGTGDTQYF. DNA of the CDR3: TGCAGCGTTGAAGCGGGAGGTACTGGAGATACGCAGTATTTT.